These 15 T cell receptor beta chains were all obtained from the same sample, sequenced in a study of cytotoxic CD8 clonotypes in ibrutinib-treated CLL. TCRdb keeps only in-frame clones here, not all; method: immunoSEQ multiplex PCR. The sample contains under 200,000 clones, under 85% of which appear only once. The specimen was PBMCs, collected after 24 months of ibrutinib treatment. Receptors originate from a human donor with chronic lymphocytic leukemia.

This chain uses TRBV6-5 with TRBJ2-3; D gene uncertain. The V end was cut by 4 bases, the J end by 2 bases, with 7 bases between. Germline-derived CDR1 and CDR2 are MNHEY and SVGAGI. The CDR3 covers 13 residues. DNA for the CDR3: TGTGCCAGCAGTTTGACTTACACAGATACGCAGTATTTT. This translates into CASSLTYTDTQYF.

This sequence joins TRBV4-1 and TRBJ2-7, with D perhaps TRBD2 (6 bases). This CDR3 contains 16 residues. Per germline, CDR1 MGHRA and CDR2 YSYEKL. V was pared by 1 base and J by 2 bases, with 15 bases between. The CDR3 coding sequence is TGCGCCAGCAGCCAAGTAGGGGTGGGAGGCCCCTACGAGCAGTACTTC. It translates to CASSQVGVGGPYEQYF.

V gene TRBV5-4 combines with J gene TRBJ1-1; D remains ambiguous. Germline loops: CDR1 SGHNT, CDR2 YYREEE (reference sequence). The CDR3 is made up of 15 amino acids. The V end lost 4 bases, the J end lost 5 bases, and 18 bases lay between the germline ends. The DNA of the CDR3 is TGTGCCAGCAGCCTGAACTTCTGGGAGATTACTGAAGCTTTCTTT. Its protein product is CASSLNFWEITEAFF.

The genes are TRBV19 and TRBJ2-5; 12 bases align to TRBD2. Germline CDR1 reads LNHDA; CDR2 reads SQIVND (reference sequence). The CDR3 consists of 14 residues. Trimming removed 6 bases from V and 5 bases from J; junction bases left unmatched: 4. CDR3 DNA sequence: TGTGCCAGTAGGCTGACTAGCGGGAGTGAGACCCAGTACTTC. Protein sequence: CASRLTSGSETQYF.

This chain links TRBV19 with TRBJ1-5; weak D call: TRBD1 (5 bases). Looked up from germline, CDR1 is LNHDA and CDR2 is SQIVND (reference sequence). The CDR3 is made up of 17 amino acids. The V and J ends lost 7 bases and 3 bases respectively, with 22 bases between them. CDR3 sequence reads: CASNPVNRRPYNQPQHF. CDR3 coding DNA: TGTGCCAGTAACCCTGTCAACAGGCGGCCCTACAATCAGCCCCAGCATTTT.

The CDR3 loop is CASSLGGARYEQYF. The CDR3 DNA reads TGTGCCAGCAGCCTAGGGGGGGCTCGCTACGAGCAGTACTTC. The chain recombines TRBV7-3 with TRBJ2-7; D is possibly TRBD2 (7 bases). V lost 5 bases and J lost 3, with 14 bases in between. The CDR3 length is 14 residues. Germline V gene sequence: CDR1 SGHTA, CDR2 FQGTGA.

The chain couples TRBV7-3 to TRBJ2-2; TRBD1 matches 7 bases. The CDR3 loop spans 14 amino acids. Germline V gene sequence: CDR1 SGHTA, CDR2 FQGTGA. Trimming at V came to 5 bases and at J to 6 bases, leaving 6 bases not matched to a gene. The CDR3, as DNA: TGTGCCAGCAGCGTCCACAGGGGCGCCGGGGAGCTGTTTTTT. Translating it yields CASSVHRGAGELFF.

The J gene is TRBJ1-5, the V gene TRBV19; 8 bases match TRBD1. This CDR3 region has 14 residues. J was trimmed by 6 bases and V by 7 bases; bases with no gene match: 8. The germline CDR1 and CDR2 sequences are LNHDA and SQIVND (reference sequence). Written as DNA, the CDR3 is TGTGCCAGTACTTTTGACAGGGGTCGTCAGCCCCAGCATTTT. Encoded protein: CASTFDRGRQPQHF. Variable domain in full (rest from reference TRBV19 and TRBJ1-5): DGGITQSPKYLFRKEGQNVTLSCEQNLNHDAMYWYRQDPGQGLRLIYYSQIVNDFQKGDIAEGYSVSREKKESFPLTVTSAQKNPTAFYLCASTFDRGRQPQHFGDGTRLSIL.

The chain employs TRBV19 and TRBJ1-1; D gene ambiguous. The CDR3 runs 17 residues. Germline-derived CDR1 and CDR2 are LNHDA and SQIVND (reference sequence). Between the trimmed V and J ends, which lost 6 bases and 5 bases, there was a span of 25 bases. The CDR3 protein is CASSNPEKDGRRTEAFF. CDR3 in DNA: TGTGCCAGTAGCAACCCGGAGAAGGACGGGAGGAGGACTGAAGCTTTCTTT.

V and J are TRBV28 and TRBJ1-1; weak D call: TRBD1 (5 bases). This CDR3 comprises 13 residues. Germline loops: CDR1 MDHEN, CDR2 SYDVKM. The V end lost 7 bases, the J end lost 2 bases, and 11 bases lay between the germline ends. CDR3 loop: CASKEGLNTEAFF. DNA for the CDR3: TGTGCCAGCAAAGAGGGGCTAAACACTGAAGCTTTCTTT.

The chain employs TRBV29-1 and TRBJ1-2; D perhaps matches TRBD1 (6 bases). CDR3 length equals 13 residues. Trimming took off 7 bases at V and 2 bases at J, with 14 bases between the two ends. Germline V CDR1 and CDR2: SQVTM, ANQGSEA. Here the CDR3 reads CSGRTVSNYGYTF. In DNA, the CDR3 is TGCAGCGGGCGGACAGTTTCCAACTATGGCTACACCTTC. The full variable domain, completed using reference TRBV29-1 and TRBJ1-2, is SAVISQKPSRDICQRGTSLTIQCQVDSQVTMMFWYRQQPGQSLTLIATANQGSEATYESGFVIDKFPISRPNLTFSTLTVSNMSPEDSSIYLCSGRTVSNYGYTFGSGTRLTVV.

This sequence joins TRBV6-1 and TRBJ2-6; no reliable D call. This CDR3 contains 13 residues. Germline CDR1 reads MNHNS; CDR2 reads SASEGT. Trimming removed 6 bases at V and 0 bases at J, with 3 bases between. The CDR3 region is CASRDSGANVLTF. CDR3 bases: TGTGCCAGCAGGGACTCTGGGGCCAACGTCCTGACTTTC.

This clone showed up just once. V gene TRBV19 combines with J gene TRBJ2-1, with 9 bases aligning to TRBD1. The CDR3 spans 17 residues. J gave up 7 bases and V 5 bases, and 15 bases lay outside the gene matches. CDR1 and CDR2 (germline): LNHDA, SQIVND (reference sequence). CDR3 amino acids: CASSPGPPDRGGNEQFF. Written as DNA, the CDR3 is TGTGCCAGTAGTCCCGGACCCCCGGACAGGGGAGGTAATGAGCAGTTCTTC.

The chain couples TRBV12-5 to TRBJ2-5; D unclear. V was cut by 6 bases and J by 7 bases, with 12 bases left in between. CDR1 is LGHNT and CDR2 is FRNRAP in the germline V gene. This CDR3 has 12 residues. CDR3 sequence: CASGTGVRTQYF. Written as DNA, the CDR3 is TGTGCTAGTGGGACTGGCGTTCGGACCCAGTACTTC.

The V and J genes are TRBV21-1 and TRBJ2-5; the table calls TRBD2, which could not be checked here. TRBV21-1 counts as a pseudogene. CDR3 length equals 16 residues. CDR3 loop: CASSKALGELQETQYF. For the CDR3, the DNA is TGTGCCAGCAGCAAAGCGCTCGGAGAGCTCCAGGAGACCCAGTACTTC.